The rows below give T cell receptor beta chains drawn from one sample of a study of T cells after yellow fever vaccination. Using its own MiXCR run on the 5' RACE reads, TCRdb lists one record per CDR3 protein. The sample has 450,000 to 600,000 distinct CDR3 sequences, about a sixth seen once. The material sequenced was PBMCs, taken 4 to 5 days after the first yellow fever vaccination. All receptors come from a young man who received the YFV17D yellow fever vaccine. The CDR3 runs from the conserved cysteine through the conserved F or W. The D gene is left open where the match is weak. Rows may omit the clone size; those that give it use once, few, many or a size class.

TRBV5-6	few	TRBD1	TRBJ1-2	TGTGCCAGCAGCTTCGGGACAGCCAACTATGGCTACACCTTC	CASSFGTANYGYTF
TRBV30	few	-	TRBJ2-5	TGTGCCTGGACCTCGCGGGTGCGAGAGACCCAGTACTTC	CAWTSRVRETQYF
TRBV20-1	few	-	TRBJ2-5	TGCAGTGCTAGTGCGGTAGTGAGCAGAGGGGGGGAAGAGACCCAGTACTTC	CSASAVVSRGGEETQYF
TRBV7-2	-	TRBD2	TRBJ2-1	TGTGCCAGCAGCCCCCCAGGGCTAGCGGGGGGGCTTGAGCAGTTCTTC	CASSPPGLAGGLEQFF
TRBV5-4	-	TRBD2	TRBJ2-3	TGTGCCAGCACCCATAGTAGCGGGGCGTCAGATACGCAGTATTTT	CASTHSSGASDTQYF
TRBV28	few	-	TRBJ2-3	TGTGCCAGCGCTGGCAGGGCGCCAGATACGCAGTATTTT	CASAGRAPDTQYF
TRBV5-1	many	-	TRBJ2-3	TGCGCCAGCAGCTTGTTAGGGGCTAGCACAGATACGCAGTATTTT	CASSLLGASTDTQYF
TRBV27	-	-	TRBJ1-5	TGTGCCAGCAGTTGGTCGCCGTATAGCAATCAGCCCCAGCATTTT	CASSWSPYSNQPQHF
TRBV6-5	-	-	TRBJ1-6	TGTGCCAGCAGTTACCTACAGGGACGCCACGGTTCACCCCTCCACTTT	CASSYLQGRHGSPLHF
TRBV12-3/TRBV12-4	many	-	TRBJ1-1	TGTGCCAGCAGTTTCCCCCACGCGGGGGATACTGAAGCTTTCTTT	CASSFPHAGDTEAFF
TRBV27	many	TRBD1	TRBJ2-7	TGTGCCAGCAGTACAAAGCGGACAGGGGTCGTTGGCGAGCAGTACTTC	CASSTKRTGVVGEQYF
TRBV12-3/TRBV12-4	once	-	TRBJ2-5	TGTGCCAGCAGTGGCCGGACAGAAGAGACCCAGTACTTC	CASSGRTEETQYF
TRBV6-1	few	TRBD2	TRBJ2-1	TGTGCCAGCTCTTGGCGGGGGACTAGCGGGGCGGGTGAGCAGTTCTTC	CASSWRGTSGAGEQFF
TRBV9	few	-	TRBJ1-2	TGTGCCAGCAGCGTCCGGGACATGTTGAACAGAGGCTACACCTTC	CASSVRDMLNRGYTF
TRBV19	-	-	TRBJ2-1	TGTGCCAGTAGTATAGTCAGGGACAATGAGCAGTTCTTC	CASSIVRDNEQFF
TRBV7-2	few	-	TRBJ2-3	TGTGCCAGCAGCCTAACCGGGGCAAACGCAGATACGCAGTATTTT	CASSLTGANADTQYF
TRBV6-1	-	TRBD1	TRBJ2-2	TGTGCCAGCAGAAGACAGGGCGGCCCCGGGGAGCTGTTTTTT	CASRRQGGPGELFF
TRBV19	-	-	TRBJ2-2	TGTGCCAGTAGTATTTTAGTCACCGGGGAGCTGTTTTTT	CASSILVTGELFF
TRBV11-2	few	-	TRBJ1-1	TGTGCCAGCAGCTTAGCCCGGACTTCGGGCACTGAAGCTTTCTTT	CASSLARTSGTEAFF
TRBV7-9	few	-	TRBJ1-1	TGTGCCAGCAGCTTACAATCGGGGACCACTGAAGCTTTCTTT	CASSLQSGTTEAFF
TRBV4-3	-	-	TRBJ1-2	TGCGCCAGCAGCCAAGATTCGTCCTATGGCTACACCTTC	CASSQDSSYGYTF
TRBV19	few	-	TRBJ1-1	TGTGCCAGTAGTATTATCATTGGGGAGGCGATGAACACTGAAGCTTTCTTT	CASSIIIGEAMNTEAFF
TRBV5-6	-	-	TRBJ2-5	TGTGCCAGCAGCTTGGTACAGGGCCAAGAGACCCAGTACTTC	CASSLVQGQETQYF
TRBV5-1	-	TRBD2	TRBJ2-5	TGCGCCAGCCTCCCGGGGACTAGCGGGGAGACCCAGTACTTC	CASLPGTSGETQYF
TRBV7-9	-	-	TRBJ2-1	TGTGCCAGCTCTGTCGGGGGGCATGAGCAGTTCTTC	CASSVGGHEQFF
TRBV10-3	few	TRBD1	TRBJ1-3	TGTGCCATCAGTCTGGGACAGCCTATCTCTGGAAACACCATATATTTT	CAISLGQPISGNTIYF
TRBV15	-	-	TRBJ2-3	TGTGCCACCCGACACTCGGGCACAGATACGCAGTATTTT	CATRHSGTDTQYF